Given below is one TCR beta chain in context. The antigen remains unidentified. The germline gives CDR1 SNHLY, CDR2 FYNNEI. Trimming removed 6 bases at V and 3 bases at J, with 5 bases between. The CDR3 is 11 residues long. These data belong to a study of T cell responses to AZD1222 COVID-19 vaccine. Points from the study as a whole: The sample set comprised mostly white British donors with more females, and clonal diversity was possibly underestimated. It was only 6 or 7 AZD1222 recipients who were seropositive at baseline.

Sequencing was performed with immunoSEQ multiplex PCR; in TCRdb, only in-frame clones are kept and a portion is missing. The sample includes about 120,000 clones, about 89% of them seen just once. The rearrangement joins TRBV2 to TRBJ2-5; D not certain. The sequence derives from an adult in good health. The specimen was peripheral blood, collected on day 0 of AZD1222 vaccination. As DNA, the CDR3 is TGTGCCAGCAGCCTTAAAGAGACCCAGTACTTC. The encoded protein is CASSLKETQYF.